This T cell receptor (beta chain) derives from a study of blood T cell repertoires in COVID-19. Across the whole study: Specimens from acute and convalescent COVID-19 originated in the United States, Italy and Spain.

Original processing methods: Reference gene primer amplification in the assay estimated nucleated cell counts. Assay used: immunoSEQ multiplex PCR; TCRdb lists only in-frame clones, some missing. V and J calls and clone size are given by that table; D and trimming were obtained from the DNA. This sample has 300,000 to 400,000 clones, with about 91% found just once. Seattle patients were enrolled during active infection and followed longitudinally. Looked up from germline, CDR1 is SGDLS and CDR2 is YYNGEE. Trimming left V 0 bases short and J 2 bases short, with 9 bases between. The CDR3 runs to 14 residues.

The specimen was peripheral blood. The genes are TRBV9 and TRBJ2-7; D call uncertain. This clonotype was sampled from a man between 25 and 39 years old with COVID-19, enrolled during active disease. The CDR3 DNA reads TGTGCCAGCAGCGTAGGGATAACAGCCTACGAGCAGTACTTC. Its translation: CASSVGITAYEQYF.